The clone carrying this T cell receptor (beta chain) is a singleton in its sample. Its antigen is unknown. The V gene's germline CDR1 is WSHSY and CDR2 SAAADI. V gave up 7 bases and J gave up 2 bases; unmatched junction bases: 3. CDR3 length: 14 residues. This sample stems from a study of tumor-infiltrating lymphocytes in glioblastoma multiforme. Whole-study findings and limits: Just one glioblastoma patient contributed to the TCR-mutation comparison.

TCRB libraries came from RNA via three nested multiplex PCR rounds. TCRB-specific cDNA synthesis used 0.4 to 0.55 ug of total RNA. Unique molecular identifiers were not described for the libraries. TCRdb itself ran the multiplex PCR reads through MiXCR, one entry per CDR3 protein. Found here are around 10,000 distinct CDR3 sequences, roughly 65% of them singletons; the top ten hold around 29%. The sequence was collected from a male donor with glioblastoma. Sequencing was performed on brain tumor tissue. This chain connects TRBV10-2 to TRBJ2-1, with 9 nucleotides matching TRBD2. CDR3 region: CASKLAGAYNEQFF. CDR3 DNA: TGCGCCAGCAAGTTAGCGGGGGCCTACAATGAGCAGTTCTTC.